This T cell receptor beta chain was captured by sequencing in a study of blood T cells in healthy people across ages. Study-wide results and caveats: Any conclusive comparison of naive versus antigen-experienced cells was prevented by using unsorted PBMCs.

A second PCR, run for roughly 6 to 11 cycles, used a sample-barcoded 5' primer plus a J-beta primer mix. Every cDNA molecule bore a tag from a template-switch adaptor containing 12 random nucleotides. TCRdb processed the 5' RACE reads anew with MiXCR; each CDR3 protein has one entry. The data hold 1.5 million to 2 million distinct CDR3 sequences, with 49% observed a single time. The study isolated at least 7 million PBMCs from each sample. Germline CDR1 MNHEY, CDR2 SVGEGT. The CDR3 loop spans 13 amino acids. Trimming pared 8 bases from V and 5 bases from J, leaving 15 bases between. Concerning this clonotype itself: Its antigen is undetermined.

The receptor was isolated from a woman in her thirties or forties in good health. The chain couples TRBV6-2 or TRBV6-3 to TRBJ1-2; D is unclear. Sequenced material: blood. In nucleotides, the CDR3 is TGTGCCAGCCGACCAAGTGGAGGTTATGGCTACACCTTC. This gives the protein CASRPSGGYGYTF.